This note documents a single T cell receptor beta chain sequence. Its specificity is unknown. Every PCR was spiked with synthetic TCR analog templates. Generated by immunoSEQ multiplex PCR, the TCRdb table keeps only in-frame clones and is missing some. This table has some 43,000 clones, approximately 80% appearing once. Germline V gene sequence: CDR1 SGHRS, CDR2 YFSETQ. With V trimmed by 4 bases and J by 3 bases, 11 bases remained unmatched. The CDR3 has 16 amino acids. Time point given: pretreatment peripheral blood. These data belong to a study of PD-L1 blockade in urothelial cancer. Across the whole study: Administration of atezolizumab to patients began at some point between 2013 and 2014, at 1,200 mg intravenously every 3 weeks. Researchers found blood samples held a median of approximately 150,000 T cells. Study-level points and caveats: Pretreatment TCR clonality in blood, when below the median, was predictive of better survival.

This receptor was identified in a man aged 55 to 70 with urothelial cancer. Sequencing was performed on PBMCs, taken around atezolizumab (anti-PD-L1) treatment. The chain joins TRBV5-1 to TRBJ2-5; TRBD2 aligns across 8 bases. Written as DNA, the CDR3 is TGCGCCAGCAGCAGGGGCGGAGCGGGAGTGGAAGAGACCCAGTACTTC. This sequence encodes CASSRGGAGVEETQYF. Complete variable domain (other parts from reference TRBV5-1 and TRBJ2-5): KAGVTQTPRYLIKTRGQQVTLSCSPISGHRSVSWYQQTPGQGLQFLFEYFSETQRNKGNFPGRFSGRQFSNSRSEMNVSTLELGDSALYLCASSRGGAGVEETQYFGPGTRLLVL.